Presented here are 18 T cell receptor beta chains from one specimen sequenced in a study of CD8 T cells in Susac syndrome. Reverse transcription of roughly 0.45 to 1 ug RNA was performed with random hexamers. TCRdb re-called the immunoSEQ multiplex PCR reads through MiXCR, storing one row per CDR3 protein. This table holds some 26,000 distinct CDR3 sequences, about 93% found once. Sequencing was carried out using CD8+ T cells from PBMCs. The receptors were sampled from a human donor with Susac syndrome.

The chain combines TRBV7-6 with TRBJ2-1, with a possible D match to TRBD2 (6 bases). The ends were cut back, 2 bases at V and 8 bases at J, with 16 bases in the middle. The CDR3 covers 15 residues. From germline, CDR1 is SGHVS and CDR2 FNYEAQ. CDR3 in amino acids: CASSLWRGRGDEQFF. CDR3 DNA sequence: TGTGCCAGCAGCTTATGGCGGGGTAGGGGAGATGAGCAGTTCTTC. Full variable domain (remainder filled in from reference TRBV7-6 and TRBJ2-1): GAGVSQSPRYKVTKRGQDVALRCDPISGHVSLYWYRQALGQGPEFLTYFNYEAQQDKSGLPNDRFSAERPEGSISTLTIQRTEQRDSAMYRCASSLWRGRGDEQFFGPGTRLTVL.

The J gene is TRBJ2-2, the V gene TRBV19; 10 bases agree with TRBD1. V lost 9 bases and J lost 5; bases outside the gene matches: 12. The CDR3 totals 16 residues. Germline V lookup: CDR1 LNHDA, CDR2 SQIVND (reference sequence). The CDR3: CASLKGQGSWTGELFF. The CDR3 region has the DNA TGTGCCAGCCTGAAGGGACAGGGGTCGTGGACCGGGGAGCTGTTTTTT.

V and J are TRBV9 and TRBJ1-2; D not resolved. This CDR3 spans 14 amino acids. Germline V lookup: CDR1 SGDLS, CDR2 YYNGEE. Trimming pared 1 base from V and 8 bases from J, leaving 15 bases between. CDR3 in DNA: TGTGCCAGCAGCGTATTGCAGTTATCGAGCGGCTACACCTTC. Translating gives CASSVLQLSSGYTF.

The V gene is TRBV2, the J gene TRBJ2-3, with D perhaps TRBD2 (5 bases). Germline loops: CDR1 SNHLY, CDR2 FYNNEI. V dropped 7 bases and J dropped 3 bases, with 8 bases sitting between them. This CDR3 has 12 amino acids. The CDR3 reads CASKEGTDTQYF. In DNA, the CDR3 is TGTGCCAGCAAAGAGGGAACAGATACGCAGTATTTT.

The chain carries TRBV14 and TRBJ1-3; D call uncertain. This CDR3 is 12 amino acids long. The V and J ends lost 1 base and 11 bases respectively, with 9 bases between them. CDR1 and CDR2 (germline): SGHDN, FVKESK. CDR3 protein: CASSQGAAAIYF. CDR3 sequence (DNA): TGTGCCAGCAGCCAAGGGGCGGCGGCCATATATTTT.

This chain joins TRBV18 and TRBJ2-7; 8 nucleotides align to TRBD1. V dropped 3 bases and J dropped 1; count of bases not matched to a gene: 17. This CDR3 is 19 amino acids long. Germline CDR1 and CDR2: KGHSH and LQKENI. In DNA, the CDR3 is TGTGCCAGCTCACCTACACGGGGACAGGCCCCAGTAGGGTCCTACGAGCAGTACTTC. Translation gives CASSPTRGQAPVGSYEQYF.

The V and J genes are TRBV14 and TRBJ2-7; D uncertain. The CDR3 spans 11 residues. Between the trimmed V and J ends, which lost 3 bases and 3 bases, there was a span of 3 bases. The germline V gene has CDR1 SGHDN and CDR2 FVKESK. This CDR3 is CASSHYYEQYF. The CDR3, as DNA: TGTGCCAGCAGCCATTACTACGAGCAGTACTTC.

The rearrangement uses TRBV2 and TRBJ2-1; a possible D gene is TRBD2 (5 bases). The V end lost 7 bases, the J end lost 0 bases, and 7 bases lay between the germline ends. Germline V CDR1 and CDR2: SNHLY, FYNNEI. The CDR3 totals 13 residues. CDR3: CASTGYSYNEQFF. As DNA, the CDR3 is TGTGCCAGCACGGGGTACTCCTACAATGAGCAGTTCTTC.

This sequence joins TRBV6-4 and TRBJ1-1; TRBD1 is a possible D gene (5 bases). This CDR3 is 14 amino acids long. The V end lost 5 bases, the J end lost 0 bases, and 10 bases lay between the germline ends. CDR1 MRHNA and CDR2 SNTAGT come from the germline V gene. The CDR3 DNA reads TGTGCCAGCAGTTCCGGGACGGTGAACACTGAAGCTTTCTTT. It translates to CASSSGTVNTEAFF.

The chain has TRBV7-9 and TRBJ2-4; D call uncertain. The germline V and J ends were trimmed by 5 bases and 1 base, with 15 bases remaining between them. Germline lookup yields CDR1 SEHNR and CDR2 FQNEAQ (reference sequence). The CDR3 has 16 amino acids. CDR3 bases: TGTGCCAGCAGCCTCCTCACCGAAGGGGCCAAAAACATTCAGTACTTC. This sequence encodes CASSLLTEGAKNIQYF.

This chain joins TRBV29-1 and TRBJ1-2; possibly TRBD1 for D (5 bases). Trimming pared 7 bases from V and 4 bases from J, leaving 13 bases between. From germline, CDR1 is SQVTM and CDR2 ANQGSEA. This CDR3 has 12 residues. The CDR3 here is CSAPGGGYGYTF. CDR3 nucleotides: TGCAGCGCTCCCGGGGGGGGCTATGGCTACACCTTC.

The chain links TRBV6-2 or TRBV6-3 to TRBJ2-6; a possible D gene is TRBD2 (5 bases). This CDR3 has 17 residues. The ends were cut back, 2 bases at V and 0 bases at J, with 11 bases in the middle. Germline values: CDR1 MNHEY, CDR2 SVGEGT. The CDR3 nucleotides read TGTGCCAGCAGTTACGACATTAGCGACTCTGGGGCCAACGTCCTGACTTTC. Translation: CASSYDISDSGANVLTF.

This chain uses TRBV28 with TRBJ2-7; TRBD2 agrees at 10 bases. Germline CDR1 and CDR2: MDHEN and SYDVKM. This CDR3 has 16 residues. Trimming removed 8 bases from V and 2 bases from J; junction bases left unmatched: 12. CDR3 region: CASGSNSGGSPYEQYF. The CDR3 DNA is TGTGCCAGCGGCTCCAATAGCGGGGGGTCCCCCTACGAGCAGTACTTC.

V gene TRBV7-9 combines with J gene TRBJ2-7, with 9 bases lining up with TRBD1. The V and J ends lost 5 bases and 0 bases, in that order; junction bases with no gene match: 5. Germline V lookup: CDR1 SEHNR, CDR2 FQNEAQ (reference sequence). The CDR3 consists of 15 residues. CDR3 coding DNA: TGTGCCAGCAGCCGACAGGGGGAGAGCTCCTACGAGCAGTACTTC. This sequence encodes CASSRQGESSYEQYF. The full variable domain, completed using reference TRBV7-9 and TRBJ2-7, is DTGVSQNPRHKITKRGQNVTFRCDPISEHNRLYWYRQTLGQGPEFLTYFQNEAQLEKSRLLSDRFSAERPKGSFSTLEIQRTEQGDSAMYLCASSRQGESSYEQYFGPGTRLTVT.

V is TRBV28 and J is TRBJ1-2; 8 bases fit TRBD1. Unmatched junction bases numbered 12, after V lost 9 bases and J lost 3 bases. Germline V gene data show CDR1 as MDHEN and CDR2 as SYDVKM. This CDR3 has 15 amino acids. The CDR3 coding sequence is TGTGCCAGTGACGCAGGGGGCGGTGAATACTATGGCTACACCTTC. Translating it yields CASDAGGGEYYGYTF.

The chain is built from TRBV7-3 and TRBJ2-2; possibly TRBD1 or TRBD2 for D (5 bases each). This CDR3 is built from 16 residues. The ends were cut back, 2 bases at V and 0 bases at J, with 10 bases in the middle. Germline CDR1 SGHTA, CDR2 FQGTGA. The CDR3: CASSLDGGTNTGELFF. For the CDR3, the DNA is TGTGCCAGCAGCTTAGATGGGGGAACGAACACCGGGGAGCTGTTTTTT.

The CDR3 nucleotides read TGTGCCAGCAGCTCTCGACTAGCGGGGGCGTCCACAGATACGCAGTATTTT. It codes for CASSSRLAGASTDTQYF. The rearrangement uses TRBV9 and TRBJ2-3; 12 bases match TRBD2. Germline loops: CDR1 SGDLS, CDR2 YYNGEE. The CDR3 has 17 amino acids. The ends lost 4 bases at V and 2 bases at J; junction bases unmatched: 8.

This chain joins TRBV12-3 or TRBV12-4 and TRBJ1-2; 8 positions match TRBD1. The CDR3 is 16 amino acids. Trimming at V came to 5 bases and at J to 4 bases, leaving 12 bases not matched to a gene. The CDR3 DNA is TGTGCCAGCAGTCCTGCCGGGACAGGTATCCGCTATGGCTACACCTTC. Amino acid sequence: CASSPAGTGIRYGYTF.